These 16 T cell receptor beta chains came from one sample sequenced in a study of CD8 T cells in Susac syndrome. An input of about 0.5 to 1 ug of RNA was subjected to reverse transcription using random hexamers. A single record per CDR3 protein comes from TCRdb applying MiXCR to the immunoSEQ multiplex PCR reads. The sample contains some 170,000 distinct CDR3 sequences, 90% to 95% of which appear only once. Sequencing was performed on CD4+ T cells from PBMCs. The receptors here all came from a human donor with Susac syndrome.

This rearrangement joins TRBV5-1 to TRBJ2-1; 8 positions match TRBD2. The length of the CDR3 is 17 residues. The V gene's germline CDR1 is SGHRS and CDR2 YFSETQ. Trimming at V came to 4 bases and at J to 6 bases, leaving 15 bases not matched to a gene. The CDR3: CASSRSFVGGGLNEQFF. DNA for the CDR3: TGCGCCAGCAGCCGGTCATTTGTAGGCGGGGGGCTCAATGAGCAGTTCTTC.

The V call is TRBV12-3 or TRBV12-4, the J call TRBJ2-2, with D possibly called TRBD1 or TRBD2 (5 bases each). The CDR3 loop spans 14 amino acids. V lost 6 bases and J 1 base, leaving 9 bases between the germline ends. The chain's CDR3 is CASSRDRNTGELFF. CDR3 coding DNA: TGTGCCAGCAGCAGGGACCGGAACACCGGGGAGCTGTTTTTT.

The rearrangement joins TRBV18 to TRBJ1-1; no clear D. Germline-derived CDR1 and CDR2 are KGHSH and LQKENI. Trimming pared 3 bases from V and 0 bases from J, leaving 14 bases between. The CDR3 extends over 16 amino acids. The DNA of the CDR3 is TGTGCCAGCTCACCTATTCAGCTGAGGATGAACACTGAAGCTTTCTTT. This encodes CASSPIQLRMNTEAFF.

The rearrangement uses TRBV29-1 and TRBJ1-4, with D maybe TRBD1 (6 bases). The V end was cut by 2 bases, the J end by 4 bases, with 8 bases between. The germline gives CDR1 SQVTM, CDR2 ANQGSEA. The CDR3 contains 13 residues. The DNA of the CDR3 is TGCAGCGTTGAATGGACAGTTAATGAAAAACTGTTTTTT. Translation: CSVEWTVNEKLFF. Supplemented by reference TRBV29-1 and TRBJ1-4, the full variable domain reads SAVISQKPSRDICQRGTSLTIQCQVDSQVTMMFWYRQQPGQSLTLIATANQGSEATYESGFVIDKFPISRPNLTFSTLTVSNMSPEDSSIYLCSVEWTVNEKLFFGSGTQLSVL.

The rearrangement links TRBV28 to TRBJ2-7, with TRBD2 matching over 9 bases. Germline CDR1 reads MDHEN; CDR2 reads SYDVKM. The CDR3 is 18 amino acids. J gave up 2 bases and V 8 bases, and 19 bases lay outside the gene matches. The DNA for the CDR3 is TGTGCCAGCCCCCCATCAAGCGGGAGGCCTCTAGTACCCTACGAGCAGTACTTC. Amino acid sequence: CASPPSSGRPLVPYEQYF.

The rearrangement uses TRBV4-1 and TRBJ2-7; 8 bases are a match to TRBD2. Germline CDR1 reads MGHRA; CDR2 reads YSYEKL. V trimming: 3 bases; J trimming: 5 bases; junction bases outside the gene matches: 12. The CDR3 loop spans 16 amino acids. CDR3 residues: CASSHPLRREAHEQYF. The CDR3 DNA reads TGCGCCAGCAGCCATCCCCTGCGGCGGGAGGCCCACGAGCAGTACTTC.

The CDR3 DNA reads as TGTGCCTGGGACAGTGTACGGGGGACAGATACGCAGTATTTT. Residues: CAWDSVRGTDTQYF. V and J are TRBV30 and TRBJ2-3, with a possible D match to TRBD2 (6 bases). V lost 5 bases and J lost 3, with 15 bases in between. CDR1 and CDR2 from the germline V gene are GTSNPN and SVGIG (reference sequence). This CDR3 region has 14 residues.

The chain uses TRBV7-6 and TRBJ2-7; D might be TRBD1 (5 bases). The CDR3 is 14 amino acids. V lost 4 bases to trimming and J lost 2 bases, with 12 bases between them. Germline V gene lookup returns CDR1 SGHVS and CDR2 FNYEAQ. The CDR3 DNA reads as TGTGCCAGCAGCTCCAGGGTTGGGGCCTACGAGCAGTACTTC. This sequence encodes CASSSRVGAYEQYF.

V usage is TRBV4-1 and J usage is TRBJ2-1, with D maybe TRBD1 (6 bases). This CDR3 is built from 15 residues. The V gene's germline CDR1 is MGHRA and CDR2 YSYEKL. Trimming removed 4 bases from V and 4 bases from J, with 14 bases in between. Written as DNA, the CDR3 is TGCGCCAGCAGCCTTTCCCGGGACACTTACAATGAGCAGTTCTTC. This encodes CASSLSRDTYNEQFF.

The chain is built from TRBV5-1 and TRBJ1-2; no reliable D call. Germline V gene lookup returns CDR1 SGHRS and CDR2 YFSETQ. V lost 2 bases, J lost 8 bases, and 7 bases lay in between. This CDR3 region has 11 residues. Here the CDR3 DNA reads TGCGCCAGCAGCTTAAACGGCGGCTACACCTTC. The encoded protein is CASSLNGGYTF.

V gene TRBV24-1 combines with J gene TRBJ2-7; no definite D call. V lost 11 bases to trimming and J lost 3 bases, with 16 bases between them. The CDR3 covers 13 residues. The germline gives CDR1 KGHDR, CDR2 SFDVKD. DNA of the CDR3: TGTGCCAAGAGGCCTGGGGATGACTACGAGCAGTACTTC. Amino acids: CAKRPGDDYEQYF.

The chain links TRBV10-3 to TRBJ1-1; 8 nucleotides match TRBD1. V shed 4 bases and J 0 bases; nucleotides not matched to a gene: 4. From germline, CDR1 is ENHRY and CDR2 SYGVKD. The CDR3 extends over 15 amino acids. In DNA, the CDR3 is TGTGCCATCAGTGGCGGACAGGGAATGAACACTGAAGCTTTCTTT. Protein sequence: CAISGGQGMNTEAFF.

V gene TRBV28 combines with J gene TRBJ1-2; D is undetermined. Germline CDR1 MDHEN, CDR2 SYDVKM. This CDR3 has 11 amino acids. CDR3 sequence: CVAHGDYGYTF. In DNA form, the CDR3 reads TGTGTGGCACACGGGGACTATGGCTACACCTTC.

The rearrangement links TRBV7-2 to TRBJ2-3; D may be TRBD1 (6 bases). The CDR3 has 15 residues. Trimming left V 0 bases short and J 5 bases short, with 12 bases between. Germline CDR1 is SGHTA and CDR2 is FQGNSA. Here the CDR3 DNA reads TGTGCCAGCAGCTTAGCAGGATACAGGGTAGATACGCAGTATTTT. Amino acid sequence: CASSLAGYRVDTQYF.

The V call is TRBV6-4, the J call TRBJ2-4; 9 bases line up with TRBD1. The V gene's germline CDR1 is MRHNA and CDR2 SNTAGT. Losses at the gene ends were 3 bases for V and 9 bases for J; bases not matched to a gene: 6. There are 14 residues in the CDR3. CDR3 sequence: CASSDRQGEGIQYF. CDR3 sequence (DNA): TGTGCCAGCAGTGATCGACAGGGGGAAGGCATTCAGTACTTC.

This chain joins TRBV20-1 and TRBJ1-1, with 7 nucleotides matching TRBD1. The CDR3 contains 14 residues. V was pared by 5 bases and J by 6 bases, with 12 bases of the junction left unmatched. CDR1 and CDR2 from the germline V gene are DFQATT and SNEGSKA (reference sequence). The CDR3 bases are TGCAGTGCTTTTCCGGACAGGAGACCTTCTGAAGCTTTCTTT. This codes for CSAFPDRRPSEAFF.